Included here is one T cell receptor (beta chain) sequence, with context. This sample stems from a study of blood T cell repertoires in COVID-19. Study background: The analysed material was cDNA or gDNA that came from T cells, B-cell-depleted T cells, or PBMCs.

Per the original methods: Amplification with reference gene primers provided the estimates of nucleated cell counts. Assay: immunoSEQ multiplex PCR; the TCRdb copy retains only in-frame clones and omits some. Clone size and V and J calls were adopted from that table, with D and trimming inferred from the DNA. This table holds some 200,000 clones, around 84% found once. The CDR3 consists of 15 residues. CDR1 is KGHSH, CDR2 LQKENI, per germline. V lost 3 bases to trimming and J lost 1 base, with 12 bases between them. What was sequenced was peripheral blood. This receptor was taken from a man aged 30-40 years with active or convalescent COVID-19. The rearrangement joins TRBV18 to TRBJ1-1; D might be TRBD1 (6 bases). Here the CDR3 reads CASSPPGTKNTEAFF. Here the CDR3 DNA reads TGTGCCAGCTCACCCCCCGGGACAAAGAACACTGAAGCTTTCTTT.